This T cell receptor (beta chain) emerged from a study of control samples from healthy donors and cancer patients. V dropped 4 bases and J dropped 8; count of bases not matched to a gene: 12. The CDR3 consists of 15 residues. Germline values: CDR1 SEHNR, CDR2 FQNEAQ (reference sequence). Sequenced by immunoSEQ multiplex PCR; TCRdb stores in-frame clones only, minus some. Of 95,000 to 100,000 clones detected, roughly 89% appear once; the ten largest clones hold approximately 8.3%. The V and J genes are TRBV7-9 and TRBJ1-1; 8 positions agree with TRBD1. What was sequenced was blood. The clonotype comes from a man aged 25-40 years in good health. CDR3 amino acids: CASSSRTGTHIEAFF. As DNA, the CDR3 is TGTGCCAGCAGCTCGCGGACAGGGACCCATATAGAAGCTTTCTTT. Full variable domain (remainder filled in from reference TRBV7-9 and TRBJ1-1): DTGVSQNPRHKITKRGQNVTFRCDPISEHNRLYWYRQTLGQGPEFLTYFQNEAQLEKSRLLSDRFSAERPKGSFSTLEIQRTEQGDSAMYLCASSSRTGTHIEAFFGQGTRLTVV.